The source of this TCR beta chain is a study of a mutant IDH1 vaccine in newly diagnosed glioma. Germline values: CDR1 ENHRY, CDR2 SYGVKD. V lost 7 bases, J lost 1 base, and 8 bases stayed unmatched. The CDR3 runs 15 residues. Stated time point: week 47, end of study. A 20-mer mutant IDH1 peptide at 300 ug was injected subcutaneously with topical imiquimod. Sequencing was performed with immunoSEQ multiplex PCR; in TCRdb, only in-frame clones are kept and a portion is missing. The sample shows over 30,000 clones, 90% of them seen only once. To note about this clone: Its antigen is still unknown.

This receptor was obtained from a woman aged 35 to 49 with glioma. The chain recombines TRBV10-3 with TRBJ1-1; 8 bases map to TRBD1. Sequencing was performed on PBMCs, taken from a glioma patient whose treatment included an IDH1 peptide vaccine. The CDR3 spells CAITETGASNTEAFF. The CDR3 bases are TGTGCCATCACAGAGACAGGGGCGTCGAACACTGAAGCTTTCTTT.